The 16 T cell receptor beta chains below come from one sample, sequenced in a study of shared clonotypes between healthy human individuals. Naive CD8 cells were CD45RO-negative, positively selected for CCR7, excluding terminally differentiated effector memory CD45RA+ cells. Assay: immunoSEQ multiplex PCR; the TCRdb copy retains only in-frame clones and omits some. Of some 1,900,000 clones listed, about 95% are singletons. What was sequenced was naive CD8+ T cells sorted from blood. The receptor source for this set is a man aged 18 to 30 in good health.

The gene calls are TRBV28 and TRBJ2-4; D may be TRBD2 (5 bases). Between the trimmed V and J ends, which lost 3 bases and 2 bases, there was a span of 8 bases. The CDR3 consists of 14 residues. Germline V CDR1 and CDR2: MDHEN, SYDVKM. DNA of the CDR3: TGTGCCAGCAGTTTCGGGGAGACCAAAAACATTCAGTACTTC. It encodes CASSFGETKNIQYF. The full variable domain, with the rest looked up from reference TRBV28 and TRBJ2-4, is DVKVTQSSRYLVKRTGEKVFLECVQDMDHENMFWYRQDPGLGLRLIYFSYDVKMKEKGDIPEGYSVSREKKERFSLILESASTNQTSMYLCASSFGETKNIQYFGAGTRLSVL.

As to this clone: Other DNA sequences in the sample encode the same CDR3. The V and J genes are TRBV4-3 and TRBJ2-1; 11 positions match TRBD2. The ends lost 6 bases at V and 3 bases at J; junction bases unmatched: 4. The germline V gene has CDR1 LGHNA and CDR2 YSLEER. The length of the CDR3 is 15 residues. The CDR3 region is CASSPTSGGYNEQFF. CDR3 bases: TGCGCCAGCAGTCCCACTAGCGGGGGCTACAATGAGCAGTTCTTC.

V gene TRBV7-6 combines with J gene TRBJ2-2, with D possibly being TRBD2 (7 bases). Germline lookup yields CDR1 SGHVS and CDR2 FNYEAQ. This CDR3 spans 15 amino acids. V lost 2 bases and J 7 bases, leaving 14 bases between the germline ends. CDR3 in DNA: TGTGCCAGCAGCTTAACGGGGGGCGCGAACGGGGAGCTGTTTTTT. It encodes CASSLTGGANGELFF.

V and J are TRBV2 and TRBJ2-7; 10 positions agree with TRBD2. This CDR3 is built from 16 residues. The V gene's germline CDR1 is SNHLY and CDR2 FYNNEI. Trimming took 2 bases from V and 0 from J; bases not matched to a gene: 4. In nucleotides, the CDR3 is TGTGCCAGCAGTGAATACCTAGCGGGGGCCTCCTACGAGCAGTACTTC. It encodes CASSEYLAGASYEQYF.

The rearrangement joins TRBV15 to TRBJ2-5; D could derive from TRBD1 or TRBD2 (6 bases each). CDR3 length equals 13 residues. Germline V gene sequence: CDR1 LNHNV, CDR2 YYDKDF (reference sequence). V lost 5 bases and J 1 base, leaving 8 bases between the germline ends. The chain's CDR3 is CATSPGAQETQYF. The CDR3 DNA reads TGTGCCACCAGCCCGGGGGCCCAAGAGACCCAGTACTTC.

This clone was recorded once. The chain joins TRBV2 to TRBJ2-3; 7 positions match TRBD2. Germline trimming cut 4 bases from V and 3 bases from J; bases unmatched to any gene: 10. CDR1 and CDR2 (germline): SNHLY, FYNNEI. This CDR3 is 16 amino acids long. CDR3 sequence (DNA): TGTGCCAGCAGTGTAGGTAGCGGGTTTATAACAGATACGCAGTATTTT. Protein product: CASSVGSGFITDTQYF.

The rearrangement links TRBV19 to TRBJ2-1; weak D call: TRBD2 (7 bases). CDR3 length: 14 amino acids. V gave up 6 bases and J gave up 8 bases, with 17 bases separating them. Germline assignment: CDR1 LNHDA and CDR2 SQIVND (reference sequence). CDR3 DNA: TGTGCCAGTAGGCCCATGGGGGGGCGGCATGAGCAGTTCTTC. This translates into CASRPMGGRHEQFF.

Only one count was recorded for this clone. The V and J genes are TRBV2 and TRBJ2-1; 8 bases are a match to TRBD1. The CDR3 spans 15 residues. The junction had 5 bases not matched to a gene; V was cut back by 1 base and J by 6 bases. Germline V gene lookup returns CDR1 SNHLY and CDR2 FYNNEI. The CDR3 loop is CASSEGATGVNEQFF. CDR3 in DNA: TGTGCCAGCAGTGAAGGGGCGACAGGGGTCAATGAGCAGTTCTTC.

The chain is built from TRBV7-6 and TRBJ2-3, with 11 bases matching TRBD2. The J segment lost 5 bases and the V segment lost 4 bases, leaving 8 bases of the junction unmatched. CDR1 is SGHVS and CDR2 is FNYEAQ in the germline V gene. The CDR3 has 16 residues. This CDR3 reads CASSSPTSGVLDTQYF. CDR3 DNA sequence: TGTGCCAGCAGCTCCCCGACTAGCGGGGTCTTAGATACGCAGTATTTT.

Worth noting for this clone: The same CDR3 can be traced to other DNA sequences in this sample. V is TRBV2 and J is TRBJ2-2, with D maybe TRBD1 (5 bases). The CDR3 loop spans 14 amino acids. Germline V gives CDR1 SNHLY, CDR2 FYNNEI. Trimming took off 3 bases at V and 2 bases at J, with 7 bases between the two ends. CDR3 nucleotides: TGTGCCAGCAGTGACCAGGGAAACACCGGGGAGCTGTTTTTT. Its translation is CASSDQGNTGELFF.

The chain couples TRBV7-9 to TRBJ2-7; either TRBD1 or TRBD2 may supply D (5 bases each). Germline V lookup: CDR1 SEHNR, CDR2 FQNEAQ (reference sequence). V lost 1 base and J lost 13, with 14 bases in between. The CDR3 consists of 12 residues. The CDR3: CASSLVVGDVYF. Here the CDR3 DNA reads TGTGCCAGCAGCTTAGTGGTTGGGGACGTTTACTTC.

This clone was recorded only once. The chain combines TRBV25-1 with TRBJ1-2, with 9 nucleotides matching TRBD1. Looked up from germline, CDR1 is MGHDK and CDR2 is SYGVNS. Trimming at V came to 4 bases and at J to 2 bases, leaving 5 bases not matched to a gene. The CDR3 is 15 residues long. CDR3 DNA sequence: TGTGCCAGCAGTGGAACCGGGACAGGGAACTATGGCTACACCTTC. Encoded protein: CASSGTGTGNYGYTF.

For this clone: One end of the junction fails to match germline, which may point to a read error. The chain has TRBV10-3 and TRBJ2-7; no reliable D call. Looked up from germline, CDR1 is ENHRY and CDR2 is SYGVKD. CDR3 size: 14 residues. This CDR3 reads CAISETQISNEQYF. The CDR3 region has the DNA TGTGCCATCAGTGAGACCCAGATCTCCAACGAGCAGTACTTC.

The chain couples TRBV4-3 to TRBJ2-2; 11 bases map to TRBD2. CDR1 is LGHNA, CDR2 YSLEER, per germline. This CDR3 has 16 amino acids. The J segment lost 7 bases and the V segment lost 4 bases, leaving 8 bases of the junction unmatched. The CDR3 sequence is CASSPYTSGSGGELFF. The CDR3 DNA follows: TGCGCCAGCAGCCCCTACACTAGCGGGAGCGGCGGGGAGCTGTTTTTT.

J is TRBJ2-3 and V is TRBV9; 15 bases are shared with TRBD2. V was pared by 3 bases and J by 6 bases, with 8 bases of the junction left unmatched. The CDR3 consists of 17 residues. Germline V CDR1 and CDR2: SGDLS, YYNGEE. The CDR3 sequence: CASSAMGLAGGPDTQYF. DNA for the CDR3: TGTGCCAGCAGCGCGATGGGACTAGCGGGAGGTCCCGATACGCAGTATTTT.

As to this clone: This same CDR3 is encoded by further DNA sequences in the sample. The V and J genes are TRBV6-1 and TRBJ2-7; D gene uncertain. Trimming cost V 0 bases and J 0 bases, with 3 bases left between them. CDR3 length equals 13 residues. CDR1 MNHNS and CDR2 SASEGT come from the germline V gene. This CDR3 reads CASSEASSYEQYF. CDR3 sequence (DNA): TGTGCCAGCAGTGAAGCGAGCTCCTACGAGCAGTACTTC.